This TCR beta chain is from a study of persistence of HIV-infected CD4 T cells. The libraries were made with immunoSEQ version 4 in survey mode. The assay was immunoSEQ multiplex PCR, and TCRdb's table has in-frame clones only and misses some. The table lists roughly 41,000 clones, roughly 86% of them singletons. This nonspecific control used anti-CD3/anti-CD28 bead stimulation of CD4+ T cells. Sorting of responding CD4+ T cells relied on upregulated CD40 ligand together with CD69. Of note for this clone: Its specificity is not known.

The TCR originated in an adult man with HIV who was CMV-seropositive. Sequences were derived from CD4+ T cells sorted from PBMCs after approximately 19-hour stimulation, sampled from a patient who received antiretroviral therapy.

In nucleotides, the CDR3 is TGTGCCTGGAGTCCCGGACAGAATCAGCCCCAGCATTTT. Translation gives CAWSPGQNQPQHF. The chain couples TRBV30 to TRBJ1-5, with D tentatively TRBD1 (6 bases). There are 13 residues in the CDR3. In germline, CDR1 is GTSNPN, CDR2 SVGIG (reference sequence). Trimming took off 2 bases at V and 4 bases at J, with 9 bases between the two ends.